This passage covers 18 T cell receptor beta chains from one sample sequenced in a study of OX40 agonist ivuxolimab in advanced cancers. This table comes from immunoSEQ multiplex PCR, and its TCRdb copy is limited to in-frame clones, with some not included. The sample has tens of thousands of clones, approximately 80% seen once. Sequences were derived from CD4+ or CD8+ T cells sorted from blood, sampled in a trial of the OX40 agonist ivuxolimab. These receptors originate from an adult with an advanced solid tumor such as melanoma, head and neck, liver or kidney cancer.

The chain joins TRBV19 to TRBJ2-1; TRBD2 aligns across 9 bases. With 8 bases clipped from V and 5 bases from J, the junction kept 7 bases outside the gene matches. This CDR3 has 14 amino acids. From germline, CDR1 is LNHDA and CDR2 SQIVND (reference sequence). The CDR3 is CASGGTSRNNEQFF. CDR3 in DNA: TGTGCCAGTGGGGGGACTAGCAGAAACAATGAGCAGTTCTTC. Using reference TRBV19 and TRBJ2-1 for the parts outside the CDR3, the full variable domain is DGGITQSPKYLFRKEGQNVTLSCEQNLNHDAMYWYRQDPGQGLRLIYYSQIVNDFQKGDIAEGYSVSREKKESFPLTVTSAQKNPTAFYLCASGGTSRNNEQFFGPGTRLTVL.

The V gene is TRBV10-3, the J gene TRBJ2-5; maybe TRBD2 (6 bases). Germline V gene data show CDR1 as ENHRY and CDR2 as SYGVKD. V lost 2 bases to trimming and J lost 9 bases, with 10 bases between them. This CDR3 is 12 amino acids long. This CDR3 is CAISEAGPAQYF. The CDR3 DNA follows: TGTGCCATCAGTGAGGCGGGGCCGGCCCAGTACTTC.

The chain has TRBV10-3 and TRBJ1-6; a possible D gene is TRBD1 (5 bases). Trimming cost V 6 bases and J 10 bases, with 16 bases left between them. This CDR3 spans 14 amino acids. Germline V lookup: CDR1 ENHRY, CDR2 SYGVKD. The CDR3 is CAISEMGGESPLHF. The CDR3 nucleotides read TGTGCCATCAGCGAAATGGGGGGGGAGTCACCCCTCCACTTT.

The chain combines TRBV19 with TRBJ2-1; D may be TRBD1 (6 bases). Germline CDR1 reads LNHDA; CDR2 reads SQIVND (reference sequence). CDR3 size: 14 residues. Trimming left V 11 bases short and J 5 bases short, with 19 bases between. In nucleotides, the CDR3 is TGTGCCTTTCCTGACACAGGGTATGACAATGAGCAGTTCTTC. Its protein is CAFPDTGYDNEQFF.

The rearrangement links TRBV27 to TRBJ1-1; possible D gene TRBD1, 6 bases. Germline V lookup: CDR1 MNHEY, CDR2 SMNVEV (reference sequence). V was cut by 4 bases and J by 3 bases, with 15 bases left in between. CDR3 length: 15 residues. Here the CDR3 DNA reads TGTGCCAGCAGTTCGCAGACAGGCGGGTACACTGAAGCTTTCTTT. As protein: CASSSQTGGYTEAFF.

The V call is TRBV6-5, the J call TRBJ2-1; tentative D call: TRBD1 (6 bases). V was cut by 5 bases and J by 15 bases, with 17 bases left in between. This CDR3 region has 12 residues. CDR1 MNHEY and CDR2 SVGAGI come from the germline V gene. CDR3 residues: CASSHIDRTRFF. CDR3 nucleotides: TGTGCCAGCAGTCACATAGACAGGACGAGGTTCTTC.

The chain is built from TRBV10-3 and TRBJ1-2, with D possibly matching TRBD1 (6 bases). V was clipped by 3 bases and J by 0 bases, with 17 bases between them. CDR1 and CDR2 from the germline V gene are ENHRY and SYGVKD. The CDR3 contains 17 residues. The CDR3 DNA sequence: TGTGCCATCAGTGACAAGACAGGCTCGCCTCCTAACTATGGCTACACCTTC. This gives the protein CAISDKTGSPPNYGYTF.

The V call is TRBV5-6, the J call TRBJ2-4; 7 nucleotides align to TRBD2. The V and J ends lost 4 bases and 8 bases, in that order; junction bases with no gene match: 12. Germline loops: CDR1 SGHDT, CDR2 YYEEEE. This CDR3 contains 15 residues. CDR3 bases: TGTGCCAGCAGCCTTCGGGGAGGGCCAGAAGACATTCAGTACTTC. It specifies CASSLRGGPEDIQYF.

The rearrangement uses TRBV5-5 and TRBJ2-3, with D perhaps TRBD2 (6 bases). V was clipped by 0 bases and J by 4 bases, with 9 bases between them. Per the germline V gene, CDR1 is SGHKS and CDR2 is YYEKEE (reference sequence). This CDR3 is built from 14 residues. The CDR3 region is CASSLVSGSDTQYF. The CDR3 DNA reads as TGTGCCAGCAGCTTGGTTAGCGGTTCAGATACGCAGTATTTT.

The chain couples TRBV6-5 to TRBJ2-5; D possibly corresponds to TRBD2 (6 bases). There are 12 residues in the CDR3. The V end was cut by 2 bases, the J end by 11 bases, with 12 bases between. Per the germline V gene, CDR1 is MNHEY and CDR2 is SVGAGI. This CDR3 reads CASSYSGSGQYF. CDR3 coding DNA: TGTGCCAGCAGTTACAGTGGGAGCGGGCAGTACTTC.

The chain couples TRBV5-6 to TRBJ2-7; D might be TRBD1 (7 bases). Trimming removed 7 bases at V and 2 bases at J, with 13 bases between. Germline CDR1 SGHDT, CDR2 YYEEEE. The CDR3 runs to 13 residues. In nucleotides, the CDR3 is TGTGCCAGCTTGCGGGACAGCCCCTACGAGCAGTACTTC. This translates into CASLRDSPYEQYF.

The CDR3 DNA reads TGTGCCAGTGAGGGACGGGGAGGCTACGAGCAGTACTTC. Amino acids: CASEGRGGYEQYF. This chain connects TRBV6-1 to TRBJ2-7, with D possibly matching TRBD2 (6 bases). In germline, CDR1 is MNHNS, CDR2 SASEGT. The V gene lost 9 bases and the J gene lost 3 bases, with 15 bases spanning the gap. This CDR3 spans 13 amino acids.

J is TRBJ2-3 and V is TRBV28, with D perhaps matching TRBD1 or TRBD2 (6 bases each). Germline CDR1 MDHEN, CDR2 SYDVKM. The CDR3 is made up of 16 amino acids. The germline V and J ends were trimmed by 6 bases and 2 bases, with 18 bases remaining between them. The CDR3 DNA reads as TGTGCCAGCAGCCCCCAGGGGCGCGGGGACACAGATACGCAGTATTTT. It is translated as CASSPQGRGDTDTQYF.

The V gene is TRBV5-1, the J gene TRBJ2-3, with TRBD1 matching over 9 bases. Germline CDR1 reads SGHRS; CDR2 reads YFSETQ. With V trimmed by 4 bases and J by 3 bases, 6 bases remained unmatched. This CDR3 has 15 residues. DNA of the CDR3: TGCGCCAGCAGCGGCGGACAGGGGAGGACAGATACGCAGTATTTT. It is translated as CASSGGQGRTDTQYF.

This chain connects TRBV5-6 to TRBJ2-1; no definite D call. The CDR3 covers 16 residues. With 1 base removed from V and 0 bases from J, the gap between germline ends came to 11 bases. CDR1 SGHDT and CDR2 YYEEEE come from the germline V gene. The CDR3 coding sequence is TGTGCCAGCAGCTTGTTGCAGGCCTACTCCTACAATGAGCAGTTCTTC. Translating it yields CASSLLQAYSYNEQFF.

V and J are TRBV9 and TRBJ1-3; 7 nucleotides align to TRBD1. The CDR3 is made up of 14 amino acids. The germline gives CDR1 SGDLS, CDR2 YYNGEE. The V and J ends lost 3 bases and 4 bases, in that order; junction bases with no gene match: 4. The CDR3 bases are TGTGCCAGCAGCGCCGGGACAGCCGGAAACACCATATATTTT. This encodes CASSAGTAGNTIYF. Looking up the rest from reference TRBV9 and TRBJ1-3 gives the full variable domain: DSGVTQTPKHLITATGQRVTLRCSPRSGDLSVYWYQQSLDQGLQFLIQYYNGEERAKGNILERFSAQQFPDLHSELNLSSLELGDSALYFCASSAGTAGNTIYFGEGSWLTVV.

The gene calls are TRBV11-1 and TRBJ2-5; 12 bases align to TRBD2. CDR3 length: 15 residues. V dropped 4 bases and J dropped 2; count of bases not matched to a gene: 2. Per germline, CDR1 SGHAT and CDR2 FQDESV (reference sequence). CDR3 nucleotides: TGTGCCAGCAGCTACGGACTAGCGGGGCAAGAGACCCAGTACTTC. Translating it yields CASSYGLAGQETQYF.

This chain joins TRBV5-1 and TRBJ1-2, with D tentatively TRBD1 (5 bases). Germline V gives CDR1 SGHRS, CDR2 YFSETQ. Trimming removed 0 bases from V and 4 bases from J, with 13 bases in between. This CDR3 spans 15 amino acids. The DNA for the CDR3 is TGCGCCAGCAGCTTGGAGCCAGGGCTGGCCTATGGCTACACCTTC. It codes for CASSLEPGLAYGYTF.